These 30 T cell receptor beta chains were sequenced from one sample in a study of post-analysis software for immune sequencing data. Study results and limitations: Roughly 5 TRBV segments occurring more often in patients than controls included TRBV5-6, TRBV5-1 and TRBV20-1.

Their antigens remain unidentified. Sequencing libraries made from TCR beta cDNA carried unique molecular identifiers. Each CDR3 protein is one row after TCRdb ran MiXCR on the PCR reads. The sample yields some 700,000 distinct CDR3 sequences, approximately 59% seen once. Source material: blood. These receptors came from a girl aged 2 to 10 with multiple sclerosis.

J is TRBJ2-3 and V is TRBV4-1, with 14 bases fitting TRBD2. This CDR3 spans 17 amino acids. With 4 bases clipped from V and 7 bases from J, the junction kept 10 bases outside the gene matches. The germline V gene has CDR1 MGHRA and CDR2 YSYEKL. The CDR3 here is CASSLGTGTSGRYTQYF. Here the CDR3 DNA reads TGCGCCAGCAGCCTTGGAACCGGGACTAGCGGGAGATATACGCAGTATTTT.

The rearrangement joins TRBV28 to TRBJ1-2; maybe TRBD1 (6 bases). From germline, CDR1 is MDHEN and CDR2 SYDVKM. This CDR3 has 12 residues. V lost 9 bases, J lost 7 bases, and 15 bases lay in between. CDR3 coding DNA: TGTGCCAGTAACAGGGAATATGGTGGCTACACCTTC. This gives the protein CASNREYGGYTF.

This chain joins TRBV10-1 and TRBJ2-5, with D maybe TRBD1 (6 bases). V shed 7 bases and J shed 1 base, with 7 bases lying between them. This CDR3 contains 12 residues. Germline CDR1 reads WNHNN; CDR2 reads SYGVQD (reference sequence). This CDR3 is CASMDSQETQYF. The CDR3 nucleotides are TGCGCCAGCATGGACAGCCAAGAGACCCAGTACTTC.

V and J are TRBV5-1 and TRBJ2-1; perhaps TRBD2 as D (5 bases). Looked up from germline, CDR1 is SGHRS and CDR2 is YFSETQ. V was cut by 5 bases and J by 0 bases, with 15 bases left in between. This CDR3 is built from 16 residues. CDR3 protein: CASRPRTASSYNEQFF. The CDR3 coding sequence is TGCGCCAGCAGGCCTAGGACTGCTAGCTCCTACAATGAGCAGTTCTTC.

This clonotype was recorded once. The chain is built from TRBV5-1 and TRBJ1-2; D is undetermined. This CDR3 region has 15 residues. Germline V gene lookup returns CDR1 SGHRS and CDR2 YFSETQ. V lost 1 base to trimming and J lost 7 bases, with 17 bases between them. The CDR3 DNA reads TGCGCCAGCAGCTTGTGGCACTCTGGGGTCGGTGGCTACACCTTC. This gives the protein CASSLWHSGVGGYTF.

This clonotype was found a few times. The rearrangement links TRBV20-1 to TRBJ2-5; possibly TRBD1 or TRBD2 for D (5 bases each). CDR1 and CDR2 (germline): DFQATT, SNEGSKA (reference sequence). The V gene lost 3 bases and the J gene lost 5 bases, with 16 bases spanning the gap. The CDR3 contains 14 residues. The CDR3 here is CSASRPTGGETQYF. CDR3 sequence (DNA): TGCAGTGCTAGCAGACCTACAGGAGGCGAGACCCAGTACTTC.

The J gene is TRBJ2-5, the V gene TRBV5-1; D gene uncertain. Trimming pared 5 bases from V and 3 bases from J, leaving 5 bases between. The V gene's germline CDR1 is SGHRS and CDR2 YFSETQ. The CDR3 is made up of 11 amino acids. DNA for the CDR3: TGCGCCAGCAGGGAAGAAGAGACCCAGTACTTC. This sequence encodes CASREEETQYF.

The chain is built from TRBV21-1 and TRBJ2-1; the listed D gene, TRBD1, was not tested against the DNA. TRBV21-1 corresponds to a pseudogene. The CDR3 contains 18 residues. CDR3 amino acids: CADVRRARPPLSYNEQFF. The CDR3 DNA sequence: TGTGCCGACGTCCGTAGGGCCCGGCCCCCCCTATCCTACAATGAGCAGTTCTTC.

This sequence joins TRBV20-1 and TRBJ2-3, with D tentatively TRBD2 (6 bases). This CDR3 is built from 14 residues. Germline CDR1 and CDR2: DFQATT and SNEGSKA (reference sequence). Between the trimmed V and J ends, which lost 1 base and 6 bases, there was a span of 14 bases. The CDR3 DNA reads TGCAGTGCTAGAGTCTGGGCGGCGGGGGATACGCAGTATTTT. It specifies CSARVWAAGDTQYF.

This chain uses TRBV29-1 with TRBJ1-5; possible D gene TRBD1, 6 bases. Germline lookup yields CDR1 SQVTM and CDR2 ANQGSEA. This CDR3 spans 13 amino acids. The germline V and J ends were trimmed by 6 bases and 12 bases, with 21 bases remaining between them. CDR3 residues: CSVLERTAGYQHF. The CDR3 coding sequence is TGCAGCGTCCTAGAGCGGACAGCCGGCTACCAGCATTTT.

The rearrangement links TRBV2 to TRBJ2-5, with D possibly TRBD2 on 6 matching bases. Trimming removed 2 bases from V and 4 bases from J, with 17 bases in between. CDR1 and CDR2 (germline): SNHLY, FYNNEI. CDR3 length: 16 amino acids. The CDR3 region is CASSERNRRDGETQYF. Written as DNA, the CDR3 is TGTGCCAGCAGTGAAAGAAATCGGCGGGATGGAGAGACCCAGTACTTC.

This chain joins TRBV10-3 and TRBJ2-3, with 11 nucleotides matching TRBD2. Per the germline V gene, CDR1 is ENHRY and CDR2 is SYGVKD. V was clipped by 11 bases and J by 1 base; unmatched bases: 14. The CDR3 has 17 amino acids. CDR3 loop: CASMGPLAGARTDTQYF. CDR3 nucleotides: TGTGCCTCCATGGGGCCACTAGCGGGGGCCCGCACAGATACGCAGTATTTT.

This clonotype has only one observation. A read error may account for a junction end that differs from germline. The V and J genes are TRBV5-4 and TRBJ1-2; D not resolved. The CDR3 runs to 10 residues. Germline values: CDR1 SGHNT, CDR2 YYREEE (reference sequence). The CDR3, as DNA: TGTGCCATCAGCTCTCCTGGATTCACCTTC. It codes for CAISSPGFTF.

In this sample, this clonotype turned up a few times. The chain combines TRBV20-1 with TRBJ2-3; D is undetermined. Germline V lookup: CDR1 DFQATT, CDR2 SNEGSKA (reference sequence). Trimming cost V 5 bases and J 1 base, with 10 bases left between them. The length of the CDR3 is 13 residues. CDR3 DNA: TGCAGTGCTCGCCCAGGAGGCACAGATACGCAGTATTTT. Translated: CSARPGGTDTQYF.

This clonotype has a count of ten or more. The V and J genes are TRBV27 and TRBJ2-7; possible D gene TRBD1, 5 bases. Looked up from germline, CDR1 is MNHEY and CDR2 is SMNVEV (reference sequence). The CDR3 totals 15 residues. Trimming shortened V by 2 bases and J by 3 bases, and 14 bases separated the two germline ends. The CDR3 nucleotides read TGTGCCAGCAGTTTACAGACAGAGCCCAGCTACGAGCAGTACTTC. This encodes CASSLQTEPSYEQYF.

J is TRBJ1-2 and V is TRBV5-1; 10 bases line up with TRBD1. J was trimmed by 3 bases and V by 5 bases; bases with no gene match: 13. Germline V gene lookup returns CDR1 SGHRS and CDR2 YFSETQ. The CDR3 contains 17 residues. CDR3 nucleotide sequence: TGCGCCAGCAGAGTGACAGGGGGCGATACGGGGGACTATGGCTACACCTTC. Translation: CASRVTGGDTGDYGYTF.

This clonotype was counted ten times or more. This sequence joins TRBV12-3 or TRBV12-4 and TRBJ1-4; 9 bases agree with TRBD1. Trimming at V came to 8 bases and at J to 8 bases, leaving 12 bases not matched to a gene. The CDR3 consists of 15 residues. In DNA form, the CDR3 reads TGTGCCAGCCAATTGTTCGGGACAGGGAAGGAAAAACTGTTTTTT. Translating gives CASQLFGTGKEKLFF.

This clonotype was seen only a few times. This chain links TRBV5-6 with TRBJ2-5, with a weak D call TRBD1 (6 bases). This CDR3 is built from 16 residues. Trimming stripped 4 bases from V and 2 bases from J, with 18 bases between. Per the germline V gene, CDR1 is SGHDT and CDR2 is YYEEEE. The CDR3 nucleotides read TGTGCCAGCAGCCCGTGGTTCGGGACAAAACAAGAGACCCAGTACTTC. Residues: CASSPWFGTKQETQYF.

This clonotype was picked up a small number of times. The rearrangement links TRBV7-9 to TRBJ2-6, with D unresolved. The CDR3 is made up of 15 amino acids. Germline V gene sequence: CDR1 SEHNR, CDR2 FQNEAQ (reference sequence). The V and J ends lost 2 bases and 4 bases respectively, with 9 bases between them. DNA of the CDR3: TGTGCCAGCAGCTTACCCACAGCCGGGGCCAACGTCCTGACTTTC. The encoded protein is CASSLPTAGANVLTF.

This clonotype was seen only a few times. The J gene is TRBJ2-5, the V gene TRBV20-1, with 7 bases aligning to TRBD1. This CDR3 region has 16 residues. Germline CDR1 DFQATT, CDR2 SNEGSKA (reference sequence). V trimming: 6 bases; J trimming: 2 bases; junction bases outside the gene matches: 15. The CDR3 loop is CSAPTPTGTAQETQYF. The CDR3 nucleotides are TGCAGTGCCCCAACCCCGACAGGGACGGCTCAAGAGACCCAGTACTTC.

CDR3 nucleotide sequence: TGTGCCAGCAGCAAAAAGGCAGGGAAGATTTCTGGGGCCAACGTCCTGACTTTC. As protein: CASSKKAGKISGANVLTF. This chain joins TRBV7-2 and TRBJ2-6; D is perhaps TRBD1 (5 bases). The CDR3 covers 18 residues. Trimming left V 5 bases short and J 1 base short, with 18 bases between. In germline, CDR1 is SGHTA, CDR2 FQGNSA.

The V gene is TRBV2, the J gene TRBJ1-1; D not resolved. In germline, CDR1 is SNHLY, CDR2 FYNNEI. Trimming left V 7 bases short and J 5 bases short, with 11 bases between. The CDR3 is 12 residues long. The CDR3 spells CASIRDQTEAFF. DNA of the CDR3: TGTGCCAGCATTAGGGATCAGACTGAAGCTTTCTTT.

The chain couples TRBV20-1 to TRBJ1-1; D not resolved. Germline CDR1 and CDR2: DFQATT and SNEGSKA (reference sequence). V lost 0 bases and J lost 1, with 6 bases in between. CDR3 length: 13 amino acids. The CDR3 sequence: CSARDYTNTEAFF. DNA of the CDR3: TGCAGTGCTAGAGATTACACGAACACTGAAGCTTTCTTT.

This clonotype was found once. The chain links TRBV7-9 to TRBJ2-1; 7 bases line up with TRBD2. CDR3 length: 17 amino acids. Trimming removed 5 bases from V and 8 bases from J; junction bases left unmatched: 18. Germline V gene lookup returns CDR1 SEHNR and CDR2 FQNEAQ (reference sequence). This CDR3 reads CASSPFSGAPGLDEQFF. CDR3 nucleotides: TGTGCCAGCAGCCCGTTCAGCGGGGCCCCAGGGTTGGATGAGCAGTTCTTC.

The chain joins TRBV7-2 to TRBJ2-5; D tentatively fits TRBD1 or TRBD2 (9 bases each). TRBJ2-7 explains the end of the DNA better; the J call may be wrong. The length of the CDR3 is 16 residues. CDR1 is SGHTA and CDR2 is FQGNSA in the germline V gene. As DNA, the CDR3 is TGTGCCAGCAGCTTTTCCGGGACAGGGACTAGCCACGAGCAGTACTTC. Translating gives CASSFSGTGTSHEQYF.

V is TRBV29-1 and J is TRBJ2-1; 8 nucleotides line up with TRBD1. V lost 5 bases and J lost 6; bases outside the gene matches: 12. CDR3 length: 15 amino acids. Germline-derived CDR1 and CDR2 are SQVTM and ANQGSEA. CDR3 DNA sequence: TGCAGCGTTAGCGGGTCCGGCAGGGGGCCCAATGAGCAGTTCTTC. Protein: CSVSGSGRGPNEQFF.

CDR3 loop: CASSWTLAYEQYF. DNA of the CDR3: TGTGCCAGCAGTTGGACACTCGCCTACGAGCAGTACTTC. J is TRBJ2-7 and V is TRBV12-3 or TRBV12-4; perhaps TRBD1 as D (5 bases). Trimming left V 4 bases short and J 2 bases short, with 9 bases between. The CDR3 runs to 13 residues.

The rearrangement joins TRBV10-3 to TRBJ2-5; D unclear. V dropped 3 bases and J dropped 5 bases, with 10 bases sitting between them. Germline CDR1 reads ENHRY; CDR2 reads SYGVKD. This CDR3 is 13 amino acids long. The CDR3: CAISDLSAETQYF. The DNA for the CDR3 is TGTGCCATCAGTGATCTTTCGGCGGAGACCCAGTACTTC.

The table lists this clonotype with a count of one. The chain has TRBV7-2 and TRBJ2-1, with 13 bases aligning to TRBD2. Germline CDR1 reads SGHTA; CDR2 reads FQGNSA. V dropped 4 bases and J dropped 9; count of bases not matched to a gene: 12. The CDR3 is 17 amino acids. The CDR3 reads CASSSHPLAGGPSEQFF. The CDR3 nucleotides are TGTGCCAGCAGCTCACATCCACTAGCGGGAGGGCCCAGTGAGCAGTTCTTC.

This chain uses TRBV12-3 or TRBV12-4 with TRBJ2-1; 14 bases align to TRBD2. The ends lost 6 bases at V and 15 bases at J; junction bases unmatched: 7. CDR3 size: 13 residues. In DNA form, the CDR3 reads TGTGCCAGCAGCCTTGGGACTAGCGGGAGACCGTTCTTC. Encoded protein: CASSLGTSGRPFF.